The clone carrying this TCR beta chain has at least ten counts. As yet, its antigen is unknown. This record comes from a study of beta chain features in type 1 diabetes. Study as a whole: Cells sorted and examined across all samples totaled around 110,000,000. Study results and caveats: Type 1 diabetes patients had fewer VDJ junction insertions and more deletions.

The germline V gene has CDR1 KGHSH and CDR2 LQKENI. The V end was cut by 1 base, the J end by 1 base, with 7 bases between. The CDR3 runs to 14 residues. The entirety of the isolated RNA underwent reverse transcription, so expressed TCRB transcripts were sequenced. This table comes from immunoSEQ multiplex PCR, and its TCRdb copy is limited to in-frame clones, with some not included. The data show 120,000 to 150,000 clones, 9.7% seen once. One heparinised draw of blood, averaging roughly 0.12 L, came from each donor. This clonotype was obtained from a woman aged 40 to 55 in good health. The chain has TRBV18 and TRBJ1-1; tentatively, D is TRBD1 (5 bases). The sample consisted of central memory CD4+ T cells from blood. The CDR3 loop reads CASSPRGQNTEAFF. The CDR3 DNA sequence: TGTGCCAGCTCACCACGCGGACAGAACACTGAAGCTTTCTTT.